These 8 T cell receptor beta chains share one sample of origin, sequenced in a study of vaccination effects on CD4 cells after COVID-19. For these receptors, no antigen is known. Assay: immunoSEQ multiplex PCR; the TCRdb copy retains only in-frame clones and omits some. The sample yields around 56,000 clones, roughly 80% seen once. Culture lasted about ten days before CD4+ T cell isolation. Sample: CD4+ T cells from PBMCs cultured without peptide, taken before COVID-19 vaccination. These TCRs come from a human donor who received a COVID-19 vaccine.

This clone counts as medium-sized. The rearrangement uses TRBV5-8 and TRBJ1-5, with a weak D call TRBD1 (6 bases). V dropped 4 bases and J dropped 3 bases, with 14 bases sitting between them. Per germline, CDR1 SGHTS and CDR2 YDEGEE. CDR3 length: 15 amino acids. CDR3 residues: CASSLGQKINQPQHF. DNA for the CDR3: TGTGCCAGCAGCCTCGGACAGAAAATCAATCAGCCCCAGCATTTT.

A remark on this clone: Other DNA sequences in this specimen translate into the identical CDR3. The chain is built from TRBV18 and TRBJ2-5; D remains unclear. Germline V gene data show CDR1 as KGHSH and CDR2 as LQKENI. V lost 2 bases and J lost 1, with 5 bases in between. The CDR3 runs to 13 residues. CDR3 bases: TGTGCCAGCTCACCAGGATTCCAAGAGACCCAGTACTTC. Protein product: CASSPGFQETQYF.

This clone was counted only a few times. The V gene is TRBV3-1 (or the pseudogene TRBV3-2), the J gene TRBJ2-4, with unresolved D. This CDR3 contains 13 residues. V lost 1 base and J lost 6, with 7 bases in between. Germline CDR1 and CDR2: LGHDT and YNNKEL (reference sequence). CDR3 sequence: CASSQGSRNIQYF. CDR3 DNA sequence: TGTGCCAGCAGCCAAGGGTCCAGAAACATTCAGTACTTC.

This chain uses TRBV9 with TRBJ1-2, with D perhaps matching TRBD1 (5 bases). Trimming pared 4 bases from V and 4 bases from J, leaving 11 bases between. CDR1 and CDR2 from the germline V gene are SGDLS and YYNGEE. This CDR3 has 13 residues. The CDR3 DNA follows: TGTGCCAGCAGCCTGCAGGGTCCCTATGGCTACACCTTC. Encoded protein: CASSLQGPYGYTF. Filled out from reference TRBV9 and TRBJ1-2, the complete variable domain reads DSGVTQTPKHLITATGQRVTLRCSPRSGDLSVYWYQQSLDQGLQFLIQYYNGEERAKGNILERFSAQQFPDLHSELNLSSLELGDSALYFCASSLQGPYGYTFGSGTRLTVV.

The rearrangement links TRBV9 to TRBJ1-4; possible D gene TRBD1, 6 bases. Germline values: CDR1 SGDLS, CDR2 YYNGEE. The CDR3 extends over 16 amino acids. Trimming took 4 bases from V and 5 from J, leaving 18 bases between them. CDR3 sequence reads: CASSPSQGRLNEKLFF. The CDR3 region has the DNA TGTGCCAGCAGCCCTAGCCAGGGGCGATTGAATGAAAAACTGTTTTTT.

The chain is built from TRBV2 and TRBJ2-7; 7 nucleotides line up with TRBD2. CDR1 and CDR2 from the germline V gene are SNHLY and FYNNEI. The CDR3 loop spans 13 amino acids. V lost 6 bases, J lost 3 bases, and 5 bases stayed unmatched. The CDR3 nucleotides are TGTGCCAGCAGCTGGGGGGGACTCTACGAGCAGTACGTC. Protein product: CASSWGGLYEQYV.

V and J are TRBV6-5 and TRBJ1-5; perhaps TRBD1 as D (6 bases). This CDR3 is 14 amino acids long. Germline assignment: CDR1 MNHEY and CDR2 SVGAGI. V was clipped by 6 bases and J by 4 bases, with 13 bases between them. CDR3 coding DNA: TGTGCCAGCAGAAAACGGGGACAAAATCAGCCCCAGCATTTT. It encodes CASRKRGQNQPQHF.

V is TRBV7-3 and J is TRBJ1-5; D is unclear. Germline CDR1 is SGHTA and CDR2 is FQGTGA. V was clipped by 2 bases and J by 5 bases, with 10 bases between them. The CDR3 is made up of 14 amino acids. The CDR3 loop is CASSLLREDQPQHF. Written as DNA, the CDR3 is TGTGCCAGCAGCTTACTCCGGGAGGATCAGCCCCAGCATTTT. Full variable domain (rest looked up from reference TRBV7-3 and TRBJ1-5): GAGVSQTPSNKVTEKGKYVELRCDPISGHTALYWYRQSLGQGPEFLIYFQGTGAADDSGLPNDRFFAVRPEGSVSTLKIQRTERGDSAVYLCASSLLREDQPQHFGDGTRLSIL.